Below, 2 T cell receptor beta chains from the same sample are listed, as sequenced in a study of response to subunit inactivated influenza vaccine. One entry per CDR3 protein, called by TCRdb with MiXCR from the RT-PCR reads. The sample has about 500,000 distinct CDR3 sequences, 15% to 20% seen once. The starting material was CD4+ T cells sorted from PBMCs, obtained 23 months after vaccination. The receptors come from a man between 50 and 69 years old who received an inactivated influenza vaccine.

This clonotype was detected ten times or more. The chain has TRBV10-3 and TRBJ2-4; no firm D call. V gave up 0 bases and J gave up 5 bases, with 8 bases separating them. Germline CDR1 ENHRY, CDR2 SYGVKD. The CDR3 spans 14 residues. This chain's CDR3 is CAISESTSENIQYF. In DNA form, the CDR3 reads TGTGCCATCAGTGAGTCGACTTCAGAAAACATTCAGTACTTC.

This clonotype appeared many times. This chain connects TRBV18 to TRBJ2-7; TRBD1 aligns across 9 bases. The CDR3 loop spans 15 amino acids. Losses at the gene ends were 3 bases for V and 4 bases for J; bases not matched to a gene: 7. Per the germline V gene, CDR1 is KGHSH and CDR2 is LQKENI. The CDR3 nucleotides read TGTGCCAGCTCACCGCCGCGGACAGGGGCTTACGAGCAGTACTTC. Amino acid sequence: CASSPPRTGAYEQYF.